This T cell receptor beta chain was observed in a study of blood T cell repertoires in COVID-19. Study summary: The United States, Italy and Spain were the sources of the acute and convalescent COVID-19 samples.

CDR3 length: 14 amino acids. V was shortened by 1 base and J by 4 bases, with 10 bases between the two germline ends. The germline CDR1 and CDR2 sequences are LGHDT and YNNKEL (reference sequence). In the study's own analysis: For nucleated cells, counts were estimated from reference gene primer amplification. Sequencing was performed with immunoSEQ multiplex PCR; in TCRdb, only in-frame clones are kept and a portion is missing. The V and J calls and clone size were taken over from that table, and D and trimming were inferred from the DNA. Of approximately 63,000 clones in the sample, roughly 88% were seen once.

This chain joins TRBV3-1 (or the pseudogene TRBV3-2) and TRBJ1-2, with D unclear. The sample taken for sequencing was peripheral blood. This clonotype was sampled from a woman aged 80 or over with acute or convalescent COVID-19. CDR3 nucleotides: TGTGCCAGCAGCCAAGGGAGCTTCTCCTATGGCTACACCTTC. It translates to CASSQGSFSYGYTF.